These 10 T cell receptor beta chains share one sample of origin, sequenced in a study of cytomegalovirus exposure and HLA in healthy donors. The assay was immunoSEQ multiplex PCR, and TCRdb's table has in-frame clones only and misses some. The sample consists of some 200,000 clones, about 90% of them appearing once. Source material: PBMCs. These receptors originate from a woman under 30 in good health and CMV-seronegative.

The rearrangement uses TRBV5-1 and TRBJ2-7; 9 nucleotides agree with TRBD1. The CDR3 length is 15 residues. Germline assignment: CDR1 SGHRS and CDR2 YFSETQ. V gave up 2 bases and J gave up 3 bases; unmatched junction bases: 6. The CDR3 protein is CASSFGTGGIYEQYF. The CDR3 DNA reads TGCGCCAGCAGCTTTGGTACAGGGGGCATCTACGAGCAGTACTTC.

CDR3 in DNA: TGTGCCAGCAGTGAAGGGACACCTATCCCCAAAAACATTCAGTACTTC. It specifies CASSEGTPIPKNIQYF. The chain carries TRBV2 and TRBJ2-4; D perhaps matches TRBD1 (5 bases). Per germline, CDR1 SNHLY and CDR2 FYNNEI. This CDR3 contains 16 residues. Between the trimmed V and J ends, which lost 1 base and 2 bases, there was a span of 12 bases.

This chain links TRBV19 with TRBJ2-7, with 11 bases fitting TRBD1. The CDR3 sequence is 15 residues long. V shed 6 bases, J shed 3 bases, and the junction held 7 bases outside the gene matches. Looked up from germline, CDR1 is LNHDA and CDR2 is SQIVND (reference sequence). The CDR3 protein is CASSSGTGGFYEQYF. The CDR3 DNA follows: TGTGCCAGTAGCTCAGGGACAGGGGGTTTCTACGAGCAGTACTTC. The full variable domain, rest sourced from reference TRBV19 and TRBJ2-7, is DGGITQSPKYLFRKEGQNVTLSCEQNLNHDAMYWYRQDPGQGLRLIYYSQIVNDFQKGDIAEGYSVSREKKESFPLTVTSAQKNPTAFYLCASSSGTGGFYEQYFGPGTRLTVT.

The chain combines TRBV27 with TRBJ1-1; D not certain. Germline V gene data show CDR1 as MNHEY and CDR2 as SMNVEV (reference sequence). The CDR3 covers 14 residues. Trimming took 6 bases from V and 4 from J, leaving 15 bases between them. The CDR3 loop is CASSLSNHGTEAFF. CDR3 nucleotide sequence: TGTGCCAGCAGCCTCTCGAACCACGGCACTGAAGCTTTCTTT.

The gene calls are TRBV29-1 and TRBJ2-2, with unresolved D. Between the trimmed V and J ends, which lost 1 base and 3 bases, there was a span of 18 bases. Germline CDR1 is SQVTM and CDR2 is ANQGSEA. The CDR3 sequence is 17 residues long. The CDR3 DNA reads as TGCAGCGTTGAAGGGTTTTTTGTGGGTGAGGACACCGGGGAGCTGTTTTTT. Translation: CSVEGFFVGEDTGELFF.

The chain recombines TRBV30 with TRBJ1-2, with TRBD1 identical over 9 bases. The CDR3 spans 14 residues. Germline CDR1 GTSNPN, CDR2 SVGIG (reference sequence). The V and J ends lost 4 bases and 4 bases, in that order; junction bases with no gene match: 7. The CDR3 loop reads CAWTPDRGTYGYTF. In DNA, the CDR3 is TGTGCCTGGACTCCCGACAGGGGGACCTATGGCTACACCTTC. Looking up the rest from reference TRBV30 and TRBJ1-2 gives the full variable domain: SQTIHQWPATLVQPVGSPLSLECTVEGTSNPNLYWYRQAAGRGLQLLFYSVGIGQISSEVPQNLSASRPQDRQFILSSKKLLLSDSGFYLCAWTPDRGTYGYTFGSGTRLTVV.

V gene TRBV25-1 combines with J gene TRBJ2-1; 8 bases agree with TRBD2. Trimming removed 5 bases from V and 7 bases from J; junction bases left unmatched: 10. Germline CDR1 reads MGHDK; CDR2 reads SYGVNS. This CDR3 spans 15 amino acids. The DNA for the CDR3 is TGTGCCAGCAGTACTTCTAGCGGGTGGCTTAATGAGCAGTTCTTC. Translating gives CASSTSSGWLNEQFF.

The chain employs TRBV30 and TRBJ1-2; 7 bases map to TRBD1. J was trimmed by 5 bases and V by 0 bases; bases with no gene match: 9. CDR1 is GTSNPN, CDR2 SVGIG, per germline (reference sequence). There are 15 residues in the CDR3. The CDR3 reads CAWSVLRTGGYGYTF. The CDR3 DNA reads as TGTGCCTGGAGTGTACTGAGGACAGGAGGGTATGGCTACACCTTC.

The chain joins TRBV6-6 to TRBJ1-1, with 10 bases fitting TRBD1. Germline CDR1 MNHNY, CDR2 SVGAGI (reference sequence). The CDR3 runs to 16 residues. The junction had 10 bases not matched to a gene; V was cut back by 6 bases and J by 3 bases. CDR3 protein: CASSRGTGAWDTEAFF. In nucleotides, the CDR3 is TGTGCCAGCAGCCGCGGGACAGGGGCGTGGGACACTGAAGCTTTCTTT.

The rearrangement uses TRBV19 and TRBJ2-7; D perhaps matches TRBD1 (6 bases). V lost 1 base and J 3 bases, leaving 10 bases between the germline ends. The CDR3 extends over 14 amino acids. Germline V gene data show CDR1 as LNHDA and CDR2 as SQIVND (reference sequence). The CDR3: CASSIGQGIYEQYF. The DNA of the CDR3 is TGTGCCAGTAGTATAGGGCAGGGGATCTACGAGCAGTACTTC.